This entry lists 13 T cell receptor beta chains sequenced from one sample in a study of CD8+ T cells in alopecia areata. In each case, RNA was isolated and then reverse transcribed into cDNA as the sequencing template. Clones were read by immunoSEQ multiplex PCR, and TCRdb kept only the in-frame ones, dropping some. The sample includes around 70,000 clones, 29% seen only once; the top ten take around 14%. Specified treatment: oral pan-JAK inhibitor, 5-10 mg twice daily. The source was CD8+ T cells sorted from blood, collected at week 4, from a patient treated with tofacitinib. These receptors originate from a human donor with alopecia areata.

This clone occurred once. The rearrangement joins TRBV14 to TRBJ1-1; no firm D call. Trimming removed 0 bases at V and 0 bases at J, with 8 bases between. CDR1 is SGHDN, CDR2 FVKESK, per germline. The CDR3 contains 15 residues. CDR3 region: CASSQELGLNTEAFF. CDR3 sequence (DNA): TGTGCCAGCAGCCAAGAACTGGGGTTGAACACTGAAGCTTTCTTT.

The genes are TRBV7-6 and TRBJ2-1; 9 bases are shared with TRBD2. The CDR3 loop spans 15 amino acids. Trimming cost V 1 base and J 8 bases; bases outside gene matches: 6. Looked up from germline, CDR1 is SGHVS and CDR2 is FNYEAQ. CDR3 region: CASSLEAGGRDEQFF. The CDR3 nucleotides are TGTGCCAGCAGCTTAGAAGCGGGAGGTAGAGATGAGCAGTTCTTC.

This clone was found many times. The chain links TRBV29-1 to TRBJ2-1, with TRBD2 matching 9 bases. CDR3 size: 15 residues. The germline V gene encodes CDR1 SQVTM and CDR2 ANQGSEA. Germline trimming cut 1 base from V and 9 bases from J; bases unmatched to any gene: 10. CDR3 in DNA: TGCAGCGTTGAAGTTTCTAGCGGGACCGGTGGTGAGCAGTTCTTC. Its protein is CSVEVSSGTGGEQFF.

This clone was seen only a few times. The CDR3 protein is CASAERDNSYNEQFF. The CDR3 DNA is TGTGCCAGCGCAGAGCGGGACAACTCCTACAATGAGCAGTTCTTC. V usage is TRBV25-1 and J usage is TRBJ2-1; D may be TRBD2 (7 bases). CDR3 length: 15 amino acids. Trimming removed 8 bases at V and 0 bases at J, with 14 bases between. Looked up from germline, CDR1 is MGHDK and CDR2 is SYGVNS.

This clone occurred a few times. The genes are TRBV29-1 and TRBJ2-1; 7 nucleotides align to TRBD1. CDR1 and CDR2 from the germline V gene are SQVTM and ANQGSEA. The CDR3 extends over 18 amino acids. J was trimmed by 3 bases and V by 3 bases; bases with no gene match: 17. CDR3: CSVDWLPQRGLSYNEQFF. CDR3 sequence (DNA): TGCAGCGTTGACTGGCTCCCTCAGAGGGGGCTTAGCTACAATGAGCAGTTCTTC.

The chain is built from TRBV15 and TRBJ1-4; D gene uncertain. Germline loops: CDR1 LNHNV, CDR2 YYDKDF (reference sequence). V was trimmed by 5 bases and J by 3 bases, leaving 16 bases between them. The CDR3 runs to 16 residues. The CDR3 is CATSSLAGTANEKLFF. CDR3 bases: TGTGCCACCAGCTCCCTGGCGGGTACAGCTAATGAAAAACTGTTTTTT.

This clone was recorded a few times. The chain is built from TRBV30 and TRBJ2-7; D gene uncertain. CDR1 and CDR2 from the germline V gene are GTSNPN and SVGIG (reference sequence). The V end was cut by 1 base, the J end by 0 bases, with 7 bases between. The CDR3 consists of 13 residues. CDR3 amino acids: CAWSEGFSYEQYF. DNA for the CDR3: TGTGCCTGGAGTGAGGGCTTCTCCTACGAGCAGTACTTC.

The chain joins TRBV30 to TRBJ1-1; D is unresolved. Trimming took off 7 bases at V and 3 bases at J, with 9 bases between the two ends. The CDR3 runs to 11 residues. Germline CDR1 reads GTSNPN; CDR2 reads SVGIG (reference sequence). The CDR3 spells CASRLDTEAFF. The CDR3 DNA is TGTGCCTCCCGGTTAGACACTGAAGCTTTCTTT.

The chain links TRBV29-1 to TRBJ2-2, with 9 bases fitting TRBD1. The CDR3 covers 15 residues. With V trimmed by 1 base and J by 6 bases, 6 bases remained unmatched. Germline V gene sequence: CDR1 SQVTM, CDR2 ANQGSEA. The CDR3 loop reads CSVEGTGETPGELFF. CDR3 sequence (DNA): TGCAGCGTTGAAGGGACAGGGGAAACACCCGGGGAGCTGTTTTTT.

This chain connects TRBV9 to TRBJ2-5; tentatively, D is TRBD1 or TRBD2 (5 bases each). CDR3 size: 15 residues. V shed 0 bases and J shed 2 bases, with 11 bases lying between them. The V gene's germline CDR1 is SGDLS and CDR2 YYNGEE. The CDR3 loop reads CASSVAAGRQETQYF. The CDR3 DNA reads TGTGCCAGCAGCGTAGCGGCAGGGAGACAAGAGACCCAGTACTTC.

V is TRBV5-1 and J is TRBJ2-3, with D possibly matching TRBD1 (6 bases). V gave up 3 bases and J gave up 2 bases, with 10 bases separating them. CDR1 is SGHRS and CDR2 is YFSETQ in the germline V gene. The CDR3 length is 14 residues. CDR3 nucleotides: TGCGCCAGCAGCTCATGGACAGCCACAGATACGCAGTATTTT. The encoded protein is CASSSWTATDTQYF. Variable domain in full (rest from reference TRBV5-1 and TRBJ2-3): KAGVTQTPRYLIKTRGQQVTLSCSPISGHRSVSWYQQTPGQGLQFLFEYFSETQRNKGNFPGRFSGRQFSNSRSEMNVSTLELGDSALYLCASSSWTATDTQYFGPGTRLTVL.

The V and J genes are TRBV30 and TRBJ2-7, with D perhaps matching TRBD2 (6 bases). With 2 bases removed from V and 5 bases from J, the gap between germline ends came to 13 bases. Per the germline V gene, CDR1 is GTSNPN and CDR2 is SVGIG (reference sequence). This CDR3 region has 13 residues. As DNA, the CDR3 is TGTGCCTGGAGTCACGGGAGAGGCGACGAGCAGTACTTC. Its translation: CAWSHGRGDEQYF.

This clone was counted once. The V and J genes are TRBV29-1 and TRBJ2-7; D might be TRBD2 (6 bases). Trimming left V 4 bases short and J 3 bases short, with 13 bases between. This CDR3 has 13 residues. Germline assignment: CDR1 SQVTM and CDR2 ANQGSEA. The CDR3 nucleotides are TGCAGCGTTGGAGGCGGGATTGGCTACGAGCAGTACTTC. Translating it yields CSVGGGIGYEQYF.